This is a list of T cell receptor beta chains from one sample in a study of T-cell reconstitution after alpha-beta-depleted transplantation in children. Each CDR3 protein gets one entry after TCRdb re-called the PCR reads with MiXCR. The table lists about 360,000 distinct CDR3 sequences, roughly 13% of them singletons. Sequences were derived from PBMCs, sampled from the stem cell graft. These receptors were taken from a human donor who donated a stem cell graft to a child with Fanconi anemia. CDR3s include the opening cysteine and the closing phenylalanine or tryptophan. The D gene is left open where the match is weak. Where a row states a size, it is once, few, many or the class of an expanded clone; other rows omit it.

V	size	J	D	CDR3	DNA
TRBV12-3/TRBV12-4	few	TRBJ2-5	TRBD2	CASSASGGTAETQYF	TGTGCCAGCAGTGCTAGCGGGGGGACCGCGGAGACCCAGTACTTC
TRBV5-6	-	TRBJ2-1	-	CASSLTGGRSLF	TGTGCCAGCAGCCTCACTGGCGGCCGATCCCTCTTC
TRBV5-4	few	TRBJ2-1	-	CASSFVLGQGSDEQFF	TGTGCCAGCAGCTTCGTTCTCGGCCAGGGCAGCGATGAGCAGTTCTTC
TRBV7-6	few	TRBJ2-1	-	CASTDSGPYNEQFF	TGTGCCAGCACCGACTCTGGTCCTTACAATGAGCAGTTCTTC
TRBV5-1	many	TRBJ1-1	-	CASRAALNTEAFF	TGCGCCAGCAGGGCAGCACTAAACACTGAAGCTTTCTTT
TRBV4-3	-	TRBJ1-1	-	CASSQDSGQMISEAFF	TGCGCCAGCAGCCAAGATTCCGGACAGATGATCTCTGAAGCTTTCTTT
TRBV5-1	-	TRBJ1-4	-	CASSLEPGSTEKLFF	TGCGCCAGCAGCTTGGAGCCAGGGTCTACTGAAAAACTGTTTTTT
TRBV28	-	TRBJ2-3	-	CASSLVYRTDTQYF	TGTGCCAGCAGTTTAGTCTACCGCACAGATACGCAGTATTTT
TRBV9	-	TRBJ1-1	TRBD1	CASSPSRGPNTEAFF	TGTGCCAGCAGCCCCTCCAGGGGGCCTAACACTGAAGCTTTCTTT
TRBV12-3/TRBV12-4	-	TRBJ2-5	TRBD2	CASSSRLASETQYF	TGTGCCAGCAGTTCCCGACTAGCTTCAGAGACCCAGTACTTC
TRBV18	-	TRBJ2-3	TRBD1	CASSPLGGPDTQYF	TGTGCCAGCTCACCATTAGGGGGCCCCGACACGCAGTATTTT
TRBV11-2	-	TRBJ2-2	-	CASSFRTYTGELFF	TGTGCCAGCAGCTTCCGGACGTACACCGGGGAGCTGTTTTTT
TRBV11-2	-	TRBJ2-1	TRBD2	CASSLEGRTSGGRNSYNEQFF	TGTGCCAGCAGCTTAGAGGGTAGGACTAGCGGGGGCCGTAACTCCTACAATGAGCAGTTCTTC
TRBV19	-	TRBJ2-1	TRBD2	CASSIGGGSNEQFF	TGTGCCAGTAGTATCGGCGGGGGGAGTAATGAGCAGTTCTTC
TRBV6-1	once	TRBJ2-1	TRBD1	CASVRQGNNEQFF	TGTGCCAGCGTGAGACAGGGTAACAATGAGCAGTTCTTC
TRBV20-1	few	TRBJ2-1	TRBD1	CSAIDRGLVEQFF	TGCAGTGCTATTGACAGGGGGCTAGTTGAGCAGTTCTTC
TRBV4-2	many	TRBJ2-1	-	CASSQDLQRQNEQFF	TGTGCCAGCAGCCAAGATCTGCAGCGTCAGAATGAGCAGTTCTTC
TRBV12-3/TRBV12-4	-	TRBJ2-6	-	CASSLPGGSSGANVLTF	TGTGCCAGCAGTCTCCCTGGGGGAAGTTCTGGGGCCAACGTCCTGACTTTC
TRBV29-1	-	TRBJ1-1	-	CSVEPQGGSEAFF	TGCAGCGTTGAACCGCAGGGAGGGTCTGAAGCTTTCTTT
TRBV10-3	few	TRBJ1-1	-	CAISQGQNTEAFF	TGTGCCATCAGCCAGGGACAGAACACTGAAGCTTTCTTT
TRBV7-2	few	TRBJ1-3	TRBD1	CASSFIGGLSGNTIYF	TGTGCCAGCAGCTTCATAGGGGGCCTCTCTGGAAACACCATATATTTT
TRBV29-1	many	TRBJ1-1	TRBD1	CSAHTGAGAEAFF	TGCAGCGCGCATACAGGGGCGGGGGCTGAAGCTTTCTTT
TRBV20-1	few	TRBJ2-3	-	CTVPRFGQMGRGADTQYF	TGCACCGTGCCGAGATTTGGACAGATGGGCCGAGGGGCAGATACGCAGTATTTT
TRBV19	-	TRBJ2-1	TRBD1	CASTDTGAGDEQFF	TGTGCCAGTACCGACACAGGGGCTGGCGATGAGCAGTTCTTC
TRBV7-2	many	TRBJ2-2	-	CASSPRRRTNTGELFF	TGTGCCAGCAGCCCCCGGAGGCGGACGAACACCGGGGAGCTGTTTTTT
TRBV18	-	TRBJ2-3	-	CASSPFQGRTDTQYF	TGTGCCAGCTCACCTTTCCAGGGCCGCACAGATACGCAGTATTTT
TRBV6-1	-	TRBJ1-3	TRBD1	CASSDTGGPIGNTIYF	TGTGCCAGCAGTGACACAGGGGGGCCAATAGGAAACACCATATATTTT
TRBV20-1	-	TRBJ2-5	-	CSARDIYVVIKETQYF	TGCAGTGCTAGAGATATTTACGTTGTGATCAAAGAGACCCAGTACTTC
TRBV5-6	few	TRBJ2-3	-	CASSLAPASTDTQYF	TGTGCCAGCAGCTTGGCACCCGCTAGCACAGATACGCAGTATTTT